This TCR beta chain came from a study of cytomegalovirus exposure and HLA in healthy donors. PCR amplification relied on 60 Vbeta primers (plus 13 Jbeta primers). TCRdb's copy holds only in-frame clones and misses some; the assay was immunoSEQ multiplex PCR. The table has under 100,000 clones, 55% to 75% seen once. The CDR3 consists of 12 residues. Germline V gene lookup returns CDR1 SNHLY and CDR2 FYNNEI. The V end lost 10 bases, the J end lost 3 bases, and 12 bases lay between the germline ends. The sequence came from a woman in her 50s in good health and CMV-seropositive. Sequencing was done on a sample of PBMCs. The chain combines TRBV2 with TRBJ1-2; D unclear. The chain's CDR3 is CAIPSVYYGYTF. The DNA for the CDR3 is TGTGCCATCCCCTCCGTATACTATGGCTACACCTTC.